These 20 T cell receptor beta chains were all obtained from the same sample, sequenced in a study of cytomegalovirus exposure and HLA in healthy donors. PCR primers comprised 60 Vbeta and 13 Jbeta primers. The assay was immunoSEQ multiplex PCR, and TCRdb's table has in-frame clones only and misses some. This table has around 180,000 clones, roughly three quarters appearing once. Input material: PBMCs. These receptors came from a woman between 50 and 59 years old in good health and CMV-seropositive.

This chain connects TRBV29-1 to TRBJ2-7; D gene unclear. Trimming cost V 5 bases and J 2 bases, with 7 bases left between them. The V gene's germline CDR1 is SQVTM and CDR2 ANQGSEA. The CDR3 is 11 amino acids. CDR3 loop: CSVMLTYEQYF. CDR3 in DNA: TGCAGCGTTATGTTAACCTACGAGCAGTACTTC.

This clone was seen many times. The V call is TRBV11-3, the J call TRBJ2-7, with 7 bases identical to TRBD2. V was clipped by 0 bases and J by 5 bases; unmatched bases: 4. In germline, CDR1 is SGHNT, CDR2 YENEEA. The CDR3 extends over 14 amino acids. The CDR3 loop reads CASSLDGGSDEQYF. Written as DNA, the CDR3 is TGTGCCAGCAGCTTAGACGGGGGGTCTGACGAGCAGTACTTC.

The V call is TRBV19, the J call TRBJ2-3; 7 positions match TRBD2. J gave up 1 base and V 6 bases, and 10 bases lay outside the gene matches. Looked up from germline, CDR1 is LNHDA and CDR2 is SQIVND (reference sequence). This CDR3 has 16 residues. CDR3 in amino acids: CASRDIKRGGTDTQYF. The CDR3 bases are TGTGCCAGTAGAGATATAAAGCGGGGTGGCACAGATACGCAGTATTTT.

The chain has TRBV13 and TRBJ2-7; D uncertain. Germline V lookup: CDR1 PRHDT, CDR2 FYEKMQ (reference sequence). The CDR3 sequence is 13 residues long. The V and J ends lost 5 bases and 0 bases respectively, with 8 bases between them. CDR3 loop: CASSPPLSYEQYF. CDR3 bases: TGTGCCAGCAGCCCCCCCCTCTCCTACGAGCAGTACTTC.

This sequence joins TRBV13 and TRBJ2-3; weak D call: TRBD2 (7 bases). The V and J ends lost 8 bases and 1 base respectively, with 13 bases between them. Germline CDR1 and CDR2: PRHDT and FYEKMQ (reference sequence). CDR3 length: 14 amino acids. CDR3 residues: CASAGGRGTDTQYF. In DNA form, the CDR3 reads TGTGCCAGCGCCGGGGGGCGGGGCACAGATACGCAGTATTTT.

This chain uses TRBV5-1 with TRBJ2-7; unclear D gene. The CDR3 consists of 12 residues. The germline V gene has CDR1 SGHRS and CDR2 YFSETQ. Trimming took 1 base from V and 6 from J, leaving 8 bases between them. DNA of the CDR3: TGCGCCAGCAGCTTGACTACTTTCGAGCAGTACTTC. Its translation is CASSLTTFEQYF.

The chain links TRBV2 to TRBJ2-1, with 10 bases fitting TRBD2. V was pared by 4 bases and J by 9 bases, with 6 bases of the junction left unmatched. The CDR3 length is 14 residues. CDR1 and CDR2 (germline): SNHLY, FYNNEI. CDR3 coding DNA: TGTGCCAGCAGTGTAAGCGGGGGGGCCGGTGAGCAGTTCTTC. This encodes CASSVSGGAGEQFF.

The chain has TRBV2 and TRBJ1-3, with D unclear. This CDR3 is 12 amino acids long. Trimming stripped 7 bases from V and 4 bases from J, with 8 bases between. Germline V gene sequence: CDR1 SNHLY, CDR2 FYNNEI. The CDR3 reads CASIPGGNTIYF. In nucleotides, the CDR3 is TGTGCCAGCATCCCGGGGGGAAACACCATATATTTT.

This clone has only one observation. CDR3 DNA: TGTGCCAGCAGCTTAGGACAAGCGGGGGGCAGCACAGATACGCAGTATTTT. Amino acids: CASSLGQAGGSTDTQYF. This chain uses TRBV7-9 with TRBJ2-3; TRBD2 aligns across 9 bases. This CDR3 spans 17 amino acids. V was clipped by 1 base and J by 0 bases; unmatched bases: 5. The germline V gene encodes CDR1 SEHNR and CDR2 FQNEAQ (reference sequence).

This clone was counted between two and nine times. V is TRBV6-5 and J is TRBJ2-5; a weak D match, TRBD1 (7 bases). From germline, CDR1 is MNHEY and CDR2 SVGAGI. V gave up 2 bases and J gave up 4 bases, with 14 bases separating them. CDR3 length: 15 residues. The CDR3 region is CASSYKAGGPETQYF. The CDR3, as DNA: TGTGCCAGCAGTTACAAGGCAGGGGGGCCAGAGACCCAGTACTTC.

This clone was seen once. The rearrangement joins TRBV14 to TRBJ1-1, with D maybe TRBD1 (6 bases). The V gene's germline CDR1 is SGHDN and CDR2 FVKESK. This CDR3 has 15 residues. V was pared by 3 bases and J by 3 bases, with 14 bases between. Here the CDR3 reads CASSQARGADTEAFF. The CDR3 DNA sequence: TGTGCCAGCAGCCAGGCCCGGGGGGCCGACACTGAAGCTTTCTTT.

The V gene is TRBV30, the J gene TRBJ2-2; D not resolved. The V and J ends lost 5 bases and 8 bases respectively, with 15 bases between them. Germline V gene sequence: CDR1 GTSNPN, CDR2 SVGIG (reference sequence). The CDR3 is made up of 13 amino acids. The CDR3 is CAWGSLPGGELFF. Written as DNA, the CDR3 is TGTGCCTGGGGTTCACTCCCGGGTGGGGAGCTGTTTTTT.

This clone is a singleton in its sample. This chain links TRBV10-1 with TRBJ2-3, with a tentative D call TRBD1 (6 bases). The ends were cut back, 5 bases at V and 5 bases at J, with 14 bases in the middle. This CDR3 is built from 14 residues. CDR1 and CDR2 (germline): WNHNN, SYGVQD (reference sequence). The CDR3 loop reads CASSTGTSGDTQYF. The CDR3 DNA follows: TGCGCCAGCAGTACCGGGACATCTGGAGATACGCAGTATTTT.

This clone was recorded only once. The rearrangement links TRBV27 to TRBJ1-6; D not resolved. The CDR3 extends over 15 amino acids. The germline V and J ends were trimmed by 6 bases and 0 bases, with 9 bases remaining between them. The germline CDR1 and CDR2 sequences are MNHEY and SMNVEV (reference sequence). CDR3 residues: CASSREGSYNSPLHF. The CDR3 DNA reads TGTGCCAGCAGCCGTGAGGGCTCCTATAATTCACCCCTCCACTTT.

The rearrangement links TRBV12-5 to TRBJ2-1; 13 nucleotides line up with TRBD2. Germline V CDR1 and CDR2: LGHNT, FRNRAP. This CDR3 has 16 amino acids. V gave up 4 bases and J gave up 7 bases; unmatched junction bases: 7. CDR3 sequence: CASGSLAGLAGNEQFF. For the CDR3, the DNA is TGTGCTAGTGGTTCACTAGCGGGACTAGCGGGAAATGAGCAGTTCTTC.

This chain joins TRBV7-3 and TRBJ2-1; 10 positions agree with TRBD2. Unmatched junction bases numbered 7, after V lost 1 base and J lost 4 bases. CDR3 length: 17 residues. CDR1 and CDR2 (germline): SGHTA, FQGTGA. This CDR3 reads CASSLKLAGTAYNEQFF. CDR3 nucleotides: TGTGCCAGCAGCTTAAAACTAGCGGGGACCGCATACAATGAGCAGTTCTTC. Based on the CDR3 plus reference TRBV7-3 and TRBJ2-1, the full variable domain is GAGVSQTPSNKVTEKGKYVELRCDPISGHTALYWYRQSLGQGPEFLIYFQGTGAADDSGLPNDRFFAVRPEGSVSTLKIQRTERGDSAVYLCASSLKLAGTAYNEQFFGPGTRLTVL.

The chain employs TRBV7-9 and TRBJ1-1; 10 nucleotides line up with TRBD1. Germline CDR1 and CDR2: SEHNR and FQNEAQ (reference sequence). The CDR3 consists of 16 residues. J gave up 3 bases and V 5 bases, and 9 bases lay outside the gene matches. This chain's CDR3 is CASSPETGGYDTEAFF. In nucleotides, the CDR3 is TGTGCCAGCAGCCCGGAGACAGGGGGCTATGACACTGAAGCTTTCTTT.

V usage is TRBV5-8 and J usage is TRBJ2-2; TRBD1 matches at 10 bases. Trimming took 7 bases from V and 5 from J; bases not matched to a gene: 2. This CDR3 has 13 residues. The germline V gene has CDR1 SGHTS and CDR2 YDEGEE. The CDR3 nucleotides read TGTGCCAGCCGGGACAGGGGTACCGGGGAGCTGTTTTTT. This sequence encodes CASRDRGTGELFF.

This chain's CDR3 is CASSPGLGDYEQYF. CDR3 nucleotides: TGTGCCAGCAGCCCGGGACTAGGGGACTACGAGCAGTACTTC. The chain links TRBV5-6 to TRBJ2-7, with 8 bases that match TRBD2. CDR3 length: 14 amino acids. Germline CDR1 SGHDT, CDR2 YYEEEE. The trim removed 4 bases at V and 3 bases at J, leaving 6 bases unmatched.

The rearrangement joins TRBV14 to TRBJ2-6; possible D gene TRBD2, 5 bases. The CDR3 loop spans 16 amino acids. The V end was cut by 1 base, the J end by 0 bases, with 7 bases between. Looked up from germline, CDR1 is SGHDN and CDR2 is FVKESK. CDR3 DNA sequence: TGTGCCAGCAGCCAAGCCCGGGGCTCTGGGGCCAACGTCCTGACTTTC. Its translation is CASSQARGSGANVLTF.